This entry lists 16 T cell receptor beta chains sequenced from one sample in a study of blood T cells in healthy people across ages. For the second PCR, which ran for about 7 to 11 cycles, a sample-barcoded 5' primer and a J-beta primer mix were used. Via MiXCR, TCRdb re-called the 5' RACE reads, giving one row per CDR3 protein. The table records some 1,500,000 distinct CDR3 sequences, roughly 43% of them present only once. What was sequenced was blood. Receptor source: a woman aged 18-29 years in good health.

This clonotype was detected a few times. The chain carries TRBV12-3 or TRBV12-4 and TRBJ1-5, with D perhaps TRBD1 (6 bases). This CDR3 comprises 14 residues. Trimming stripped 4 bases from V and 10 bases from J, with 17 bases between. The CDR3 DNA is TGTGCCAGCAGTTACCGACAGGCCCACGAACCCCAGCATTTT. Its translation is CASSYRQAHEPQHF.

The chain links TRBV10-1 to TRBJ2-4, with a possible D match to TRBD2 (5 bases). The last part of the DNA fits TRBJ2-7 better; the J call may be wrong. The germline V gene encodes CDR1 WNHNN and CDR2 SYGVQD (reference sequence). The CDR3 runs 11 residues. Here the CDR3 DNA reads TGCGCCAGTTCGGGGTATGGCGAGCAGTACTTC. Amino acid sequence: CASSGYGEQYF.

The chain is built from TRBV4-1 and TRBJ1-1, with D unresolved. The CDR3 totals 15 residues. V was pared by 1 base and J by 0 bases, with 9 bases between. Germline-derived CDR1 and CDR2 are MGHRA and YSYEKL. The CDR3 spells CASSQGWALNTEAFF. The CDR3 DNA is TGCGCCAGCAGCCAAGGCTGGGCCCTGAACACTGAAGCTTTCTTT.

V and J are TRBV6-2 or TRBV6-3 and TRBJ1-4; D gene uncertain. With 1 base removed from V and 0 bases from J, the gap between germline ends came to 21 bases. CDR1 and CDR2 from the germline V gene are MNHEY and SVGEGT. The CDR3 covers 20 residues. The CDR3 DNA follows: TGTGCCAGCAGTTACTTCGACCGGGCCAGTAAAAATGCAACTAATGAAAAACTGTTTTTT. Residues: CASSYFDRASKNATNEKLFF.

This clonotype has only a few counts. The chain uses TRBV4-3 and TRBJ1-1; possible D gene TRBD1, 5 bases. This CDR3 has 15 amino acids. V shed 0 bases and J shed 5 bases, with 13 bases lying between them. Germline values: CDR1 LGHNA, CDR2 YSLEER. The CDR3 DNA reads TGCGCCAGCAGCCAAGATTCTCGCCAGGGAACTGAAGCTTTCTTT. Protein product: CASSQDSRQGTEAFF.

This clonotype was observed once. J is TRBJ1-3 and V is TRBV7-2; TRBD1 is a possible D gene (5 bases). The V and J ends lost 2 bases and 2 bases respectively, with 10 bases between them. Germline V gene lookup returns CDR1 SGHTA and CDR2 FQGNSA. This CDR3 comprises 15 residues. The CDR3 sequence: CASSLKSGTGNTIYF. The CDR3 DNA is TGTGCCAGCAGCTTAAAGTCAGGGACTGGAAACACCATATATTTT.

The chain has TRBV7-6 and TRBJ2-1; the D gene is possibly TRBD2 (5 bases). The J call is doubtful: the DNA matches TRBJ2-7 better. Germline CDR1 reads SGHVS; CDR2 reads FNYEAQ. The CDR3 has 16 residues. The CDR3 DNA reads as TGTGCCAGCAGCTCCCTCCGGGGAAACTCCTACAATGAGCAGTACTTC. This sequence encodes CASSSLRGNSYNEQYF.

The V and J genes are TRBV7-2 and TRBJ2-3; D may be TRBD2 (7 bases). Looked up from germline, CDR1 is SGHTA and CDR2 is FQGNSA. CDR3 length: 18 residues. The V gene lost 5 bases and the J gene lost 6 bases, with 27 bases spanning the gap. The CDR3 nucleotides read TGTGCCAGCAGCCCCCTAGCGGCTCTTCGACCCGGGGGCGATACGCAGTATTTT. It codes for CASSPLAALRPGGDTQYF.

The chain recombines TRBV29-1 with TRBJ2-2; D gene uncertain. The CDR3 is 14 residues long. CDR1 and CDR2 from the germline V gene are SQVTM and ANQGSEA. The V and J ends lost 5 bases and 1 base respectively, with 11 bases between them. CDR3 nucleotide sequence: TGCAGCGTTCCTACCGGGCTGAACACCGGGGAGCTGTTTTTT. Its translation: CSVPTGLNTGELFF.

The chain has TRBV20-1 and TRBJ1-2, with D possibly matching TRBD1 (6 bases). V lost 3 bases and J lost 4, with 12 bases in between. Germline CDR1 is DFQATT and CDR2 is SNEGSKA (reference sequence). This CDR3 comprises 13 residues. For the CDR3, the DNA is TGCAGTGCTAGGGGCCAACAGGGCTATGGCTACACCTTC. This codes for CSARGQQGYGYTF.

This clonotype was counted once. V gene TRBV20-1 combines with J gene TRBJ2-7; no definite D call. The CDR3 is 12 amino acids. CDR1 is DFQATT and CDR2 is SNEGSKA in the germline V gene (reference sequence). V lost 4 bases and J lost 2, with 9 bases in between. CDR3 in amino acids: CSAMTQPYEQYF. The CDR3 nucleotides read TGCAGTGCTATGACACAACCCTACGAGCAGTACTTC.

V and J are TRBV12-3 or TRBV12-4 and TRBJ1-1; D uncertain. Trimming took off 7 bases at V and 1 base at J, with 13 bases between the two ends. The CDR3 spans 14 residues. CDR3 in amino acids: CASTWAGRNTEAFF. The CDR3 DNA reads TGTGCCAGCACCTGGGCGGGGAGGAACACTGAAGCTTTCTTT.

This clonotype was picked up a small number of times. This sequence joins TRBV21-1 and TRBJ1-2. TRBV21-1 is reported as a pseudogene. This CDR3 has 14 amino acids. The CDR3 here is CASSGDWTNYGYTF. CDR3 nucleotide sequence: TGTGCCAGCAGCGGGGACTGGACTAACTATGGCTACACCTTC.

The rearrangement uses TRBV29-1 and TRBJ2-1; tentatively, D is TRBD2 (5 bases). Germline CDR1 reads SQVTM; CDR2 reads ANQGSEA. Between the trimmed V and J ends, which lost 6 bases and 0 bases, there was a span of 15 bases. CDR3 length equals 15 residues. The CDR3 is CSVQEGPDSYNEQFF. CDR3 DNA sequence: TGCAGCGTCCAAGAGGGTCCCGACTCCTACAATGAGCAGTTCTTC.

This chain joins TRBV7-9 and TRBJ2-4; 8 bases line up with TRBD1. The closer fit of TRBJ2-7 to the DNA end suggests the J call may be wrong. This CDR3 has 16 amino acids. Looked up from germline, CDR1 is SEHNR and CDR2 is FQNEAQ (reference sequence). CDR3 amino acids: CASSSQARDRRYEQYF. CDR3 DNA sequence: TGTGCCAGCAGCTCTCAGGCACGGGACAGGCGGTACGAGCAGTACTTC.

This clonotype has only a few counts. V gene TRBV28 combines with J gene TRBJ1-2, with TRBD1 matching 9 bases. The CDR3 length is 15 residues. Germline V gene sequence: CDR1 MDHEN, CDR2 SYDVKM. J gave up 6 bases and V 10 bases, and 15 bases lay outside the gene matches. The CDR3 sequence is CATRRPQGAGHGYTF. The DNA of the CDR3 is TGTGCCACCAGACGTCCACAGGGGGCCGGACATGGCTACACCTTC.